Sequencing of this TCR beta chain was carried out in a study of early T cells in non-severe SARS-CoV-2 infection. Study as a whole: With bulk RNA from unsorted whole blood as input, sequencing yielded unpaired chains.

Researchers tagged individual cDNA molecules with unique molecular identifiers. A single record per CDR3 protein comes from TCRdb applying MiXCR to the 5' RACE reads. The data show some 54,000 distinct CDR3 sequences, approximately 10% seen once. The CDR3 is made up of 13 amino acids. V shed 3 bases and J shed 2 bases, with 7 bases lying between them. Germline CDR1 and CDR2: SGHTA and FQGNSA. The study's findings and limits: Anti-spike CD8 responses were favored in VDJdb matching, and private and CD4 specificities were missed.

As for this clonotype: Its antigen is currently unknown. One base away lies a much larger clone, so this may be a sequencing read error.

V and J are TRBV7-2 and TRBJ1-1; the D gene is possibly TRBD1 (5 bases). The sample consisted of whole blood. The receptor was isolated from an adult who was a healthcare worker with PCR-confirmed SARS-CoV-2 infection or an uninfected control (not recorded which). The CDR3 DNA reads TGTGCCAGCAGCTTTGGACACAACACTGAAGCTTTCTTT. As protein: CASSFGHNTEAFF.